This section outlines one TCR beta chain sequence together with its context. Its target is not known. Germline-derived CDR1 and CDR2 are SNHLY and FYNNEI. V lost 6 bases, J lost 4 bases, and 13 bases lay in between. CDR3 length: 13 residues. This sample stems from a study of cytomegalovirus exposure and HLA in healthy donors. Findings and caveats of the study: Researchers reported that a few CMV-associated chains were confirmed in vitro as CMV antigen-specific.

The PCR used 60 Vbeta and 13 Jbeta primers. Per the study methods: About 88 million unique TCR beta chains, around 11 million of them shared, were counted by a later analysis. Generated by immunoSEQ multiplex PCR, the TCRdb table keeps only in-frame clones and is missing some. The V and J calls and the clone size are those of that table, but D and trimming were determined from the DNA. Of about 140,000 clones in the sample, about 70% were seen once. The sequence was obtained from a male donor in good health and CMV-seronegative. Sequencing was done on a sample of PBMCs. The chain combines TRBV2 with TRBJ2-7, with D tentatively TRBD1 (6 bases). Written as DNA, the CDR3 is TGTGCCAGCAGCCACAGGGTTAGATACGAGCAGTACTTC. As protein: CASSHRVRYEQYF.